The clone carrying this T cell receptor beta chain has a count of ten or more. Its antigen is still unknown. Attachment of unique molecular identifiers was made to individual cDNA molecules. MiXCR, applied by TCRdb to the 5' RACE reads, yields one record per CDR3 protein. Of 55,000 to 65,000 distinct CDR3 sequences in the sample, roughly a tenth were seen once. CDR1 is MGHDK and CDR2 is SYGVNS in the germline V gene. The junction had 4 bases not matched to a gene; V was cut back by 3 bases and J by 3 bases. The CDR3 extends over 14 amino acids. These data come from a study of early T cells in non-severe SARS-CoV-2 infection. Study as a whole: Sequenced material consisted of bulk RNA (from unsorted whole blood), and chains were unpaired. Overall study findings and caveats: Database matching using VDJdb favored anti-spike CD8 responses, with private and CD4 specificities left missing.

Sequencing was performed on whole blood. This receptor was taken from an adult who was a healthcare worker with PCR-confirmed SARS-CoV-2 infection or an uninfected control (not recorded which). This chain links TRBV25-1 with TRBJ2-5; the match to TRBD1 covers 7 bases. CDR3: CASSETGNKETQYF. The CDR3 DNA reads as TGTGCCAGCAGTGAGACAGGGAACAAAGAGACCCAGTACTTC.